These 20 T cell receptor beta chains share one sample of origin, sequenced in a study of T cell responses to AZD1222 COVID-19 vaccine. Repertoires were generated with immunoSEQ multiplex PCR, while TCRdb's copy carries only in-frame clones and drops some. This table holds 150,000 to 180,000 clones, about 88% found once. The input for sequencing was peripheral blood, taken on day 0 of AZD1222 vaccination. These receptor sequences come from an adult in good health.

The rearrangement links TRBV3-1 (or the pseudogene TRBV3-2) to TRBJ1-1; 9 bases are shared with TRBD1. The junction had 7 bases not matched to a gene; V was cut back by 4 bases and J by 10 bases. This CDR3 contains 13 residues. Germline CDR1 LGHDT, CDR2 YNNKEL (reference sequence). The CDR3 bases are TGTGCCAGCAGCCGCACGGGGACAGGGAGAGCTTTCTTT. Protein product: CASSRTGTGRAFF.

V gene TRBV28 combines with J gene TRBJ1-5; D possibly corresponds to TRBD1 (5 bases). CDR3 size: 16 residues. V lost 6 bases and J lost 3, with 18 bases in between. Germline V gives CDR1 MDHEN, CDR2 SYDVKM. The CDR3 DNA follows: TGTGCCAGCAGGTTCTGGTCGACAGCGATCAATCAGCCCCAGCATTTT. It codes for CASRFWSTAINQPQHF.

V gene TRBV12-5 combines with J gene TRBJ2-2; 9 bases agree with TRBD2. The germline CDR1 and CDR2 sequences are LGHNT and FRNRAP. The CDR3 is 15 residues long. V was pared by 1 base and J by 4 bases, with 1 base of the junction left unmatched. DNA for the CDR3: TGTGCTAGTGGTTTGGGTAGCGGGAGCACCGGGGAGCTGTTTTTT. It codes for CASGLGSGSTGELFF.

V usage is TRBV18 and J usage is TRBJ1-4, with D possibly being TRBD1 (6 bases). CDR3 length: 15 residues. Trimming cost V 3 bases and J 3 bases, with 11 bases left between them. Germline V CDR1 and CDR2: KGHSH, LQKENI. The CDR3 DNA sequence: TGTGCCAGCTCACCTGCTACAGGGTCTAATGAAAAACTGTTTTTT. Translation: CASSPATGSNEKLFF.

The chain carries TRBV15 and TRBJ2-7; TRBD1 matches 7 bases. Losses at the gene ends were 5 bases for V and 1 base for J; bases not matched to a gene: 5. The germline gives CDR1 LNHNV, CDR2 YYDKDF (reference sequence). The CDR3 covers 14 residues. In DNA, the CDR3 is TGTGCCACCAGCGCCCGACAGGGATCCTACGAGCAGTACTTC. This encodes CATSARQGSYEQYF.

The V gene is TRBV7-2, the J gene TRBJ2-5; D is possibly TRBD2 (6 bases). The CDR3 contains 14 residues. In germline, CDR1 is SGHTA, CDR2 FQGNSA. The V gene lost 2 bases and the J gene lost 5 bases, with 12 bases spanning the gap. CDR3 region: CASSLMLGSETQYF. The CDR3 DNA reads TGTGCCAGCAGCTTAATGCTCGGGAGTGAGACCCAGTACTTC.

CDR3 in amino acids: CASGTANNSPLHF. The DNA of the CDR3 is TGTGCCAGCGGGACAGCAAATAATTCACCCCTCCACTTT. The chain couples TRBV27 to TRBJ1-6; 7 bases fit TRBD1. CDR1 and CDR2 (germline): MNHEY, SMNVEV (reference sequence). V dropped 8 bases and J dropped 5; count of bases not matched to a gene: 3. CDR3 length equals 13 residues.

This chain links TRBV5-8 with TRBJ2-7; the match to TRBD1 covers 7 bases. V lost 6 bases, J lost 3 bases, and 12 bases stayed unmatched. There are 15 residues in the CDR3. The germline CDR1 and CDR2 sequences are SGHTS and YDEGEE. CDR3 in amino acids: CASKDRRRKGYEQYF. The CDR3 DNA sequence: TGTGCCAGCAAGGACAGGCGAAGGAAGGGCTACGAGCAGTACTTC.

The chain combines TRBV28 with TRBJ1-1, with 9 bases lining up with TRBD1. V dropped 6 bases and J dropped 3; count of bases not matched to a gene: 5. The CDR3 totals 14 residues. The germline V gene encodes CDR1 MDHEN and CDR2 SYDVKM. DNA of the CDR3: TGTGCCAGCAGGATACAGGGGGCGTACACTGAAGCTTTCTTT. As protein: CASRIQGAYTEAFF. The full variable domain, completed using reference TRBV28 and TRBJ1-1, is DVKVTQSSRYLVKRTGEKVFLECVQDMDHENMFWYRQDPGLGLRLIYFSYDVKMKEKGDIPEGYSVSREKKERFSLILESASTNQTSMYLCASRIQGAYTEAFFGQGTRLTVV.

This clone came up once. The chain has TRBV28 and TRBJ2-1, with D possibly matching TRBD1 (6 bases). Germline V gene sequence: CDR1 MDHEN, CDR2 SYDVKM. This CDR3 is built from 15 residues. The V gene lost 3 bases and the J gene lost 2 bases, with 11 bases spanning the gap. CDR3 DNA: TGTGCCAGCAGTTTCAGGGGAGTCGCCTACAATGAGCAGTTCTTC. Its translation: CASSFRGVAYNEQFF.

The chain links TRBV6-5 to TRBJ2-7; no clear D gene. The CDR3 extends over 16 amino acids. CDR1 MNHEY and CDR2 SVGAGI come from the germline V gene. V lost 0 bases and J lost 6, with 18 bases in between. CDR3 nucleotides: TGTGCCAGCAGTTACTCGACGCAATCCACCTTTTCCGAGCAGTACTTC. Protein sequence: CASSYSTQSTFSEQYF.

This clone was found once. The genes are TRBV27 and TRBJ1-1; 9 positions match TRBD1. CDR3 length: 17 residues. CDR1 is MNHEY and CDR2 is SMNVEV in the germline V gene (reference sequence). The V gene end was trimmed by 7 bases and the J gene end by 3 bases; junction bases not matched to a gene: 15. DNA for the CDR3: TGTGCCAGCAAAGCCCTCCGGACAGGGGATTTGGACACTGAAGCTTTCTTT. Its protein product is CASKALRTGDLDTEAFF.

The rearrangement uses TRBV29-1 and TRBJ1-4, with 9 bases matching TRBD1. CDR3 length: 16 amino acids. J lost 8 bases, V lost 4 bases, and 14 bases had no gene match. From germline, CDR1 is SQVTM and CDR2 ANQGSEA. The CDR3 here is CSVGGQGNAVGEKLFF. For the CDR3, the DNA is TGCAGCGTTGGTGGACAGGGGAACGCCGTAGGGGAAAAACTGTTTTTT.

The chain combines TRBV5-6 with TRBJ1-2; D not resolved. The CDR3 extends over 12 amino acids. CDR1 and CDR2 from the germline V gene are SGHDT and YYEEEE. Trimming removed 4 bases from V and 7 bases from J, with 11 bases in between. The CDR3 loop is CASSPAPGGYTF. CDR3 nucleotide sequence: TGTGCCAGCAGCCCGGCCCCTGGTGGCTACACCTTC.

Only a few counts were recorded for this clone. This chain connects TRBV28 to TRBJ2-6, with a weak D call TRBD2 (7 bases). Looked up from germline, CDR1 is MDHEN and CDR2 is SYDVKM. This CDR3 has 16 residues. Trimming removed 2 bases from V and 3 bases from J, with 11 bases in between. The CDR3 spells CASSLAGAGGANVLTF. The DNA for the CDR3 is TGTGCCAGCAGTTTAGCGGGGGCGGGTGGGGCCAACGTCCTGACTTTC. The full variable domain, with the rest looked up from reference TRBV28 and TRBJ2-6, is DVKVTQSSRYLVKRTGEKVFLECVQDMDHENMFWYRQDPGLGLRLIYFSYDVKMKEKGDIPEGYSVSREKKERFSLILESASTNQTSMYLCASSLAGAGGANVLTFGAGSRLTVL.

This chain joins TRBV5-1 and TRBJ1-2; TRBD1 aligns across 7 bases. The germline gives CDR1 SGHRS, CDR2 YFSETQ. J was trimmed by 10 bases and V by 4 bases; bases with no gene match: 16. There are 15 residues in the CDR3. In DNA, the CDR3 is TGCGCCAGCAGCCCGGAGGTGGGACAGAAGCTCGACTACACCTTC. Its translation: CASSPEVGQKLDYTF.

This clone has just a few counts. The chain recombines TRBV2 with TRBJ1-2, with D possibly matching TRBD1 (5 bases). Germline CDR1 and CDR2: SNHLY and FYNNEI. This CDR3 region has 13 residues. Deletions cut 4 bases from V and 8 bases from J, with 14 bases between. CDR3 nucleotide sequence: TGTGCCAGCAGTGGAAGAGGGGTGGAGGGCTACACCTTC. Translating gives CASSGRGVEGYTF.

The rearrangement links TRBV14 to TRBJ1-2, with D perhaps TRBD1 (6 bases). V shed 0 bases and J shed 4 bases, with 9 bases lying between them. Per the germline V gene, CDR1 is SGHDN and CDR2 is FVKESK. This CDR3 has 14 residues. The CDR3 reads CASSQDARGYGYTF. CDR3 in DNA: TGTGCCAGCAGCCAAGACGCCAGGGGCTATGGCTACACCTTC.

Comments on this clone: The identical CDR3 is also encoded by other nucleotide sequences in the sample. The chain is built from TRBV18 and TRBJ1-5; D gene unclear. This CDR3 has 13 amino acids. The V gene's germline CDR1 is KGHSH and CDR2 LQKENI. V was shortened by 6 bases and J by 0 bases, with 6 bases between the two germline ends. CDR3 in amino acids: CASSRDSNQPQHF. CDR3 DNA sequence: TGTGCCAGCTCCCGGGATAGCAATCAGCCCCAGCATTTT.

The chain couples TRBV20-1 to TRBJ2-5; D is unclear. Germline V lookup: CDR1 DFQATT, CDR2 SNEGSKA (reference sequence). The CDR3 has 9 residues. The CDR3 coding sequence is TGCGCAGGCGAAGAGACCCAGTACTTC. This codes for CAGEETQYF.